The 17 T cell receptor beta chains below were found in one sample sequenced in a study of T-cell reconstitution after alpha-beta-depleted transplantation in children. Unique molecular identifiers were incorporated into the prepared TCRbeta library. MiXCR, applied by TCRdb to the PCR reads, yields one record per CDR3 protein. Of a few hundred thousand distinct CDR3 sequences detected, under 20% appear once; the ten largest clones hold about 32%. This material consisted of PBMCs, mostly from graft donor cells, taken 360 days after TCRalphabeta/CD19-depleted stem cell transplant. The receptors were sampled from a boy in the first two years of life who had a stem cell transplant for Wiskott-Aldrich syndrome, so the T cells may come from the graft donor.

This clonotype was seen a handful of times. V usage is TRBV4-3 and J usage is TRBJ2-1; TRBD2 matches at 11 bases. The V gene's germline CDR1 is LGHNA and CDR2 YSLEER. The V and J ends lost 0 bases and 4 bases, in that order; junction bases with no gene match: 5. There are 17 residues in the CDR3. The chain's CDR3 is CASSQDRTSGWYNEQFF. The CDR3, as DNA: TGCGCCAGCAGCCAAGATCGGACTAGCGGGTGGTACAATGAGCAGTTCTTC.

This clonotype was seen only a few times. V gene TRBV5-1 combines with J gene TRBJ2-5, with TRBD2 as a possible D gene (6 bases). CDR3 length: 14 residues. Germline CDR1 is SGHRS and CDR2 is YFSETQ. Trimming removed 4 bases from V and 0 bases from J, with 10 bases in between. The CDR3 coding sequence is TGCGCCAGCAGCCAGGGACTGTACCAAGAGACCCAGTACTTC. Its translation: CASSQGLYQETQYF.

The chain recombines TRBV5-5 with TRBJ2-7; 13 nucleotides line up with TRBD2. This CDR3 is 16 amino acids long. V was pared by 4 bases and J by 3 bases, with 7 bases of the junction left unmatched. The germline V gene encodes CDR1 SGHKS and CDR2 YYEKEE (reference sequence). The CDR3: CASSLGLAGNHYEQYF. CDR3 DNA sequence: TGTGCCAGCAGCCTGGGACTAGCGGGAAACCACTACGAGCAGTACTTC.

The CDR3 region is CASSPVLPLELFF. CDR3 sequence (DNA): TGTGCCAGCTCACCGGTGCTCCCCTTGGAGCTGTTTTTT. The V gene is TRBV18, the J gene TRBJ2-2; D unresolved. The CDR3 contains 13 residues. V was pared by 3 bases and J by 10 bases, with 12 bases between. Germline assignment: CDR1 KGHSH and CDR2 LQKENI.

The chain combines TRBV13 with TRBJ1-3, with 8 bases matching TRBD1. Germline V CDR1 and CDR2: PRHDT, FYEKMQ (reference sequence). This CDR3 is built from 16 residues. The trim removed 5 bases at V and 3 bases at J, leaving 9 bases unmatched. The CDR3 loop reads CASSLIGQGSGNTIYF. CDR3 sequence (DNA): TGTGCCAGCAGCCTGATAGGACAGGGAAGTGGAAACACCATATATTTT.

The chain uses TRBV6-5 and TRBJ1-2, with D uncertain. CDR3 length equals 13 residues. With 4 bases removed from V and 8 bases from J, the gap between germline ends came to 14 bases. The germline gives CDR1 MNHEY, CDR2 SVGAGI. The CDR3 is CASSSIDPMGYTF. Here the CDR3 DNA reads TGTGCCAGCAGTTCAATAGATCCTATGGGCTACACCTTC.

The chain is built from TRBV5-1 and TRBJ2-3; maybe TRBD2 (5 bases). Trimming pared 0 bases from V and 5 bases from J, leaving 10 bases between. The CDR3 length is 14 residues. Looked up from germline, CDR1 is SGHRS and CDR2 is YFSETQ. CDR3 sequence reads: CASSLGGQGDTQYF. The CDR3 nucleotides are TGCGCCAGCAGCTTGGGCGGGCAAGGAGATACGCAGTATTTT. Drawing the rest from reference TRBV5-1 and TRBJ2-3, the complete variable domain is KAGVTQTPRYLIKTRGQQVTLSCSPISGHRSVSWYQQTPGQGLQFLFEYFSETQRNKGNFPGRFSGRQFSNSRSEMNVSTLELGDSALYLCASSLGGQGDTQYFGPGTRLTVL.

There are a few counts of this clonotype. This chain connects TRBV6-2 or TRBV6-3 to TRBJ2-5, with D possibly being TRBD1 or TRBD2 (6 bases each). The CDR3 has 17 residues. Germline CDR1 MNHEY, CDR2 SVGEGT. The V end lost 2 bases, the J end lost 3 bases, and 19 bases lay between the germline ends. The DNA of the CDR3 is TGTGCCAGCAGTTACAGGGGGGTCCTGCTCGAAAAAGAGACCCAGTACTTC. It translates to CASSYRGVLLEKETQYF.

The chain is built from TRBV19 and TRBJ2-1; 8 nucleotides line up with TRBD2. V shed 2 bases, J shed 6 bases, and the junction held 9 bases outside the gene matches. Germline V gene lookup returns CDR1 LNHDA and CDR2 SQIVND (reference sequence). CDR3 length: 16 amino acids. The CDR3 protein is CASSIYHAGGVNEQFF. CDR3 nucleotides: TGTGCCAGTAGTATATACCATGCGGGAGGTGTCAATGAGCAGTTCTTC.

This rearrangement joins TRBV7-2 to TRBJ1-1; perhaps TRBD1 as D (5 bases). Germline CDR1 reads SGHTA; CDR2 reads FQGNSA. V lost 1 base and J 4 bases, leaving 10 bases between the germline ends. This CDR3 has 14 residues. The CDR3 bases are TGTGCCAGCAGCTTAGTCCCGGGGACCACTGAAGCTTTCTTT. Amino acid sequence: CASSLVPGTTEAFF.

This clonotype occurred a few times. This chain uses TRBV5-6 with TRBJ2-1; 8 bases match TRBD2. The CDR3 consists of 16 residues. Trimming removed 0 bases from V and 7 bases from J; junction bases left unmatched: 9. CDR1 SGHDT and CDR2 YYEEEE come from the germline V gene. CDR3 sequence reads: CASSLAGGPFLNEQFF. The DNA for the CDR3 is TGTGCCAGCAGCTTGGCGGGGGGGCCCTTTCTGAATGAGCAGTTCTTC.

This clonotype was picked up many times. This chain links TRBV7-9 with TRBJ2-7; a weak D match, TRBD1 (6 bases). Trimming shortened V by 1 base and J by 3 bases, and 10 bases separated the two germline ends. The length of the CDR3 is 14 residues. Germline V CDR1 and CDR2: SEHNR, FQNEAQ (reference sequence). The CDR3 loop reads CASSLVGDIYEQYF. CDR3 bases: TGTGCCAGCAGCTTAGTAGGGGACATCTACGAGCAGTACTTC.

This clonotype turned up a few times. V gene TRBV5-1 combines with J gene TRBJ2-2; D may correspond to TRBD1 or TRBD2 (5 bases each). The CDR3 covers 15 residues. Germline V lookup: CDR1 SGHRS, CDR2 YFSETQ. Deletions cut 2 bases from V and 6 bases from J, with 14 bases between. The CDR3 DNA sequence: TGCGCCAGCAGCTTTGGGGGAAGACTGGCCGGGGAGCTGTTTTTT. Protein product: CASSFGGRLAGELFF.

This clonotype has more than one count but fewer than ten. The chain combines TRBV5-1 with TRBJ2-3; D is unresolved. The germline V and J ends were trimmed by 1 base and 7 bases, with 16 bases remaining between them. Germline-derived CDR1 and CDR2 are SGHRS and YFSETQ. The CDR3 has 15 residues. The chain's CDR3 is CASSLQETLLNTQYF. The CDR3 DNA reads TGCGCCAGCAGCTTGCAGGAGACCCTTCTTAATACGCAGTATTTT.

The V and J genes are TRBV18 and TRBJ2-6; D remains ambiguous. Trimming left V 2 bases short and J 2 bases short, with 10 bases between. The CDR3 runs to 16 residues. CDR1 is KGHSH, CDR2 LQKENI, per germline. The CDR3 bases are TGTGCCAGCTCACCAATGACGCTAACTGGGGCCAACGTCCTGACTTTC. Amino acid sequence: CASSPMTLTGANVLTF. Filled out from reference TRBV18 and TRBJ2-6, the complete variable domain reads NAGVMQNPRHLVRRRGQEARLRCSPMKGHSHVYWYRQLPEEGLKFMVYLQKENIIDESGMPKERFSAEFPKEGPSILRIQQVVRGDSAAYFCASSPMTLTGANVLTFGAGSRLTVL.

This clonotype was found a few times. CDR3 sequence (DNA): TGTGCCAGCAGTTACTCCTACGATGGCTACACCTTC. This codes for CASSYSYDGYTF. V is TRBV6-2 or TRBV6-3 and J is TRBJ1-2; no reliable D call. CDR1 is MNHEY and CDR2 is SVGEGT in the germline V gene. The CDR3 contains 12 residues. Trimming pared 0 bases from V and 6 bases from J, leaving 5 bases between.

This clonotype was detected only a few times. The chain recombines TRBV29-1 with TRBJ1-2; D may be TRBD1 (6 bases). V lost 3 bases, J lost 5 bases, and 13 bases lay in between. The CDR3 is made up of 13 amino acids. In germline, CDR1 is SQVTM, CDR2 ANQGSEA. This CDR3 reads CSVEGYREYGYTF. The CDR3 DNA follows: TGCAGCGTTGAGGGGTACAGGGAATATGGCTACACCTTC. Supplemented by reference TRBV29-1 and TRBJ1-2, the full variable domain reads SAVISQKPSRDICQRGTSLTIQCQVDSQVTMMFWYRQQPGQSLTLIATANQGSEATYESGFVIDKFPISRPNLTFSTLTVSNMSPEDSSIYLCSVEGYREYGYTFGSGTRLTVV.